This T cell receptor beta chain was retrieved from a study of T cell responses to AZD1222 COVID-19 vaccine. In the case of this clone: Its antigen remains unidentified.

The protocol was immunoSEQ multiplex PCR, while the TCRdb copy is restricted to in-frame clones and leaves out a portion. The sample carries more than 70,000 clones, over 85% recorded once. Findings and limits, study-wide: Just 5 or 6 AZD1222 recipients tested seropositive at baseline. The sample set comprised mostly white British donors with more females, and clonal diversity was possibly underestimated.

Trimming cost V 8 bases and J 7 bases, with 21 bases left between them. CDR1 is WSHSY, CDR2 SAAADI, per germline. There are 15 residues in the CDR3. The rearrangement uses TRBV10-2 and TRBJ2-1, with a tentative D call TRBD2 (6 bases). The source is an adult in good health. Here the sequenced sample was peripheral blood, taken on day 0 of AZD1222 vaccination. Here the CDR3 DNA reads TGCGCCAGCGGCGATACGGGAGACCTGGGGAATGAGCAGTTCTTC. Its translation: CASGDTGDLGNEQFF.